The 32 T cell receptor beta chains in this list originate from one sample, sequenced in a study of identical twins. TCRdb fed the 5' RACE reads into MiXCR, producing one record per CDR3 protein. The table includes 150,000 or so distinct CDR3 sequences, 3.5% detected once. The sample was memory T cells sorted from blood. Source of these receptors: a man aged 18 to 30 in good health.

This clonotype was counted many times. The chain uses TRBV3-1 and TRBJ2-1, with D unclear. Trimming removed 6 bases at V and 9 bases at J, with 15 bases between. CDR3 length equals 13 residues. Germline V gene lookup returns CDR1 LGHDT and CDR2 YNNKEL (reference sequence). The CDR3 nucleotides read TGTGCCAGCAGGCCACGTCCCGAAGGTGAGCAGTTCTTC. Translation gives CASRPRPEGEQFF.

In its sample, this clonotype was seen many times. Compared with germline, one end of the junction differs, possibly owing to a read error. This chain connects TRBV20-1 to TRBJ1-1, with 10 bases identical to TRBD1. In germline, CDR1 is DFQATT, CDR2 SNEGSKA (reference sequence). The CDR3 loop spans 12 amino acids. In DNA form, the CDR3 reads TGCAGGGCTATGATTGGACAGGGGGGAGCTTTCTTT. Translated: CRAMIGQGGAFF.

Many counts were recorded for this clonotype. The rearrangement joins TRBV7-2 to TRBJ2-1; D possibly corresponds to TRBD2 (5 bases). CDR1 is SGHTA, CDR2 FQGNSA, per germline. The V end lost 2 bases, the J end lost 6 bases, and 8 bases lay between the germline ends. The CDR3 runs to 13 residues. CDR3 in amino acids: CASSLKSGNEQFF. The CDR3 region has the DNA TGTGCCAGCAGCTTAAAGAGCGGCAATGAGCAGTTCTTC. Drawing the rest from reference TRBV7-2 and TRBJ2-1, the complete variable domain is GAGVSQSPSNKVTEKGKDVELRCDPISGHTALYWYRQSLGQGLEFLIYFQGNSAPDKSGLPSDRFSAERTGGSVSTLTIQRTQQEDSAVYLCASSLKSGNEQFFGPGTRLTVL.

This clonotype was seen ten or more times. The rearrangement links TRBV25-1 to TRBJ2-7; D gene ambiguous. The CDR3 loop spans 17 amino acids. Germline V gene lookup returns CDR1 MGHDK and CDR2 SYGVNS. The germline V and J ends were trimmed by 1 base and 0 bases, with 16 bases remaining between them. CDR3 loop: CASSESREGRSSYEQYF. The DNA for the CDR3 is TGTGCCAGCAGTGAATCCCGAGAAGGACGGAGCTCCTACGAGCAGTACTTC.

The table lists this clonotype with a few counts. The CDR3 loop is CASRGFTDTQYF. The CDR3 bases are TGTGCCAGCCGCGGATTCACAGATACGCAGTATTTT. The rearrangement uses TRBV6-2 or TRBV6-3 and TRBJ2-3; D uncertain. The V end was cut by 8 bases, the J end by 2 bases, with 8 bases between. CDR1 and CDR2 from the germline V gene are MNHEY and SVGEGT. CDR3 length: 12 residues.

There are many counts of this clonotype. The chain employs TRBV6-2 or TRBV6-3 and TRBJ1-6, with TRBD1 as a possible D gene (6 bases). Trimming removed 4 bases at V and 7 bases at J, with 11 bases between. Germline CDR1 MNHEY, CDR2 SVGEGT. The CDR3 covers 14 residues. The CDR3 region has the DNA TGTGCCAGCAGTTTTTCCGGACAGAATTCACCCCTCCACTTT. Protein: CASSFSGQNSPLHF.

The chain joins TRBV7-6 to TRBJ2-3; 13 nucleotides line up with TRBD2. V gave up 4 bases and J gave up 5 bases; unmatched junction bases: 6. The CDR3 consists of 16 residues. CDR1 SGHVS and CDR2 FNYEAQ come from the germline V gene. The CDR3 nucleotides are TGTGCCAGCAGCTCGGGACTAGCGGGAAGGGTAGATACGCAGTATTTT. This sequence encodes CASSSGLAGRVDTQYF.

This clonotype was seen ten or more times. V gene TRBV28 combines with J gene TRBJ2-7, with D possibly being TRBD2 (5 bases). Germline V gene lookup returns CDR1 MDHEN and CDR2 SYDVKM. The CDR3 contains 12 residues. Trimming took 6 bases from V and 3 from J, leaving 9 bases between them. CDR3 in DNA: TGTGCCAGCAGGCTGGGAGTCTACGAGCAGTACTTC. Residues: CASRLGVYEQYF.

This clonotype was seen many times. CDR3 sequence (DNA): TGTGCCAGCAGCTTAGGCGGGAGTAACTATGAGCAGTTCTTC. Translation: CASSLGGSNYEQFF. The chain links TRBV7-2 to TRBJ2-1; 7 positions match TRBD2. The V gene's germline CDR1 is SGHTA and CDR2 FQGNSA. V trimming: 1 base; J trimming: 8 bases; junction bases outside the gene matches: 5. The CDR3 runs to 14 residues. The full variable domain, in which reference TRBV7-2 and TRBJ2-1 provide the parts outside the CDR3, is GAGVSQSPSNKVTEKGKDVELRCDPISGHTALYWYRQSLGQGLEFLIYFQGNSAPDKSGLPSDRFSAERTGGSVSTLTIQRTQQEDSAVYLCASSLGGSNYEQFFGPGTRLTVL.

This clonotype was counted ten times or more. The V gene is TRBV5-5, the J gene TRBJ1-4; tentatively, D is TRBD1 (5 bases). CDR1 is SGHKS, CDR2 YYEKEE, per germline (reference sequence). V was clipped by 0 bases and J by 5 bases, with 11 bases between them. The CDR3 extends over 15 amino acids. The CDR3 DNA sequence: TGTGCCAGCAGCTTGGATTCGGGACCGAATGAAAAACTGTTTTTT. Residues: CASSLDSGPNEKLFF.

At least ten counts were recorded for this clonotype. The chain is built from TRBV5-8 and TRBJ2-7, with TRBD1 identical over 8 bases. Germline V gene sequence: CDR1 SGHTS, CDR2 YDEGEE. The junction had 8 bases not matched to a gene; V was cut back by 0 bases and J by 9 bases. CDR3 length: 14 residues. The CDR3: CASSLGTGLPRQYF. Written as DNA, the CDR3 is TGTGCCAGCAGCTTGGGGACAGGGCTGCCTCGGCAGTACTTC.

This clonotype was counted ten times or more. V usage is TRBV28 and J usage is TRBJ2-2; 11 bases are a match to TRBD2. Germline CDR1 is MDHEN and CDR2 is SYDVKM. The length of the CDR3 is 16 residues. Trimming cost V 1 base and J 5 bases; bases outside gene matches: 3. CDR3 sequence (DNA): TGTGCCAGCAGTTTATTACTAGCGGGAGTTACCGGGGAGCTGTTTTTT. Amino acids: CASSLLLAGVTGELFF.

This clonotype was recorded many times. The rearrangement joins TRBV28 to TRBJ2-3; tentative D call: TRBD2 (6 bases). Germline lookup yields CDR1 MDHEN and CDR2 SYDVKM. The length of the CDR3 is 16 residues. V dropped 2 bases and J dropped 3 bases, with 15 bases sitting between them. Written as DNA, the CDR3 is TGTGCCAGCAGTTTAGGGGTCCGGCGGGGAACAGATACGCAGTATTTT. Translation gives CASSLGVRRGTDTQYF.

The chain uses TRBV5-6 and TRBJ2-7, with 11 bases lining up with TRBD2. The CDR3 sequence is 15 residues long. Germline CDR1 reads SGHDT; CDR2 reads YYEEEE. After removal of 4 bases from V and 7 bases from J, the junction contained 10 bases not matched to a gene. This CDR3 reads CASSPGLAGRREQYF. CDR3 nucleotide sequence: TGTGCCAGCAGCCCCGGACTAGCGGGTAGAAGGGAGCAGTACTTC.

This clonotype was detected many times. This chain joins TRBV20-1 and TRBJ1-2; maybe TRBD1 (5 bases). In germline, CDR1 is DFQATT, CDR2 SNEGSKA (reference sequence). CDR3 size: 13 residues. Trimming cost V 2 bases and J 4 bases, with 11 bases left between them. The CDR3 DNA reads as TGCAGTGCTAGACCCCCAGGGTTCTATGGCTACACCTTC. It codes for CSARPPGFYGYTF.

This chain links TRBV27 with TRBJ2-1, with 9 positions matching TRBD2. After removal of 11 bases from V and 2 bases from J, the junction contained 7 bases not matched to a gene. The CDR3 is made up of 14 amino acids. Germline assignment: CDR1 MNHEY and CDR2 SMNVEV (reference sequence). The CDR3 coding sequence is TGTGCCTCCGCGGGGGGGCGGACCTACAATGAGCAGTTCTTC. Residues: CASAGGRTYNEQFF.

This clonotype was picked up a small number of times. V gene TRBV6-2 or TRBV6-3 combines with J gene TRBJ2-7; D unresolved. Germline assignment: CDR1 MNHEY and CDR2 SVGEGT. The CDR3 sequence is 13 residues long. V dropped 5 bases and J dropped 3 bases, with 11 bases sitting between them. CDR3 sequence: CASSRLQHYEQYF. The DNA of the CDR3 is TGTGCCAGCAGTCGGCTACAGCACTACGAGCAGTACTTC.

This clonotype was counted at least ten times. J is TRBJ1-2 and V is TRBV9, with 10 bases aligning to TRBD1. The trim removed 2 bases at V and 2 bases at J, leaving 0 bases unmatched. The germline V gene encodes CDR1 SGDLS and CDR2 YYNGEE. The CDR3 length is 14 residues. The CDR3 region has the DNA TGTGCCAGCAGCGTGGACAGGGGGAACTATGGCTACACCTTC. Its protein product is CASSVDRGNYGYTF. Drawing the rest from reference TRBV9 and TRBJ1-2, the complete variable domain is DSGVTQTPKHLITATGQRVTLRCSPRSGDLSVYWYQQSLDQGLQFLIQYYNGEERAKGNILERFSAQQFPDLHSELNLSSLELGDSALYFCASSVDRGNYGYTFGSGTRLTVV.

This clonotype was counted many times. The V and J genes are TRBV20-1 and TRBJ2-7; D is perhaps TRBD1 (7 bases). V dropped 1 base and J dropped 1 base, with 11 bases sitting between them. Looked up from germline, CDR1 is DFQATT and CDR2 is SNEGSKA (reference sequence). The CDR3 covers 14 residues. DNA for the CDR3: TGCAGTGCTAGAGGGCCAGGGGGGTCCTACGAGCAGTACTTC. Translating gives CSARGPGGSYEQYF.

This clonotype has a count of ten or more. The chain employs TRBV4-2 and TRBJ1-2; D gene unclear. The length of the CDR3 is 13 residues. CDR1 is LGHNA and CDR2 is YNFKEQ in the germline V gene. Trimming left V 0 bases short and J 5 bases short, with 7 bases between. CDR3 nucleotides: TGTGCCAGCAGCCAAGATTCGGGATATGGCTACACCTTC. This sequence encodes CASSQDSGYGYTF.

This clonotype was recorded many times. This chain connects TRBV12-3 or TRBV12-4 to TRBJ1-2; tentative D call: TRBD1 (6 bases). V was trimmed by 5 bases and J by 6 bases, leaving 13 bases between them. CDR3 length: 13 amino acids. The CDR3 DNA reads as TGTGCCAGCAGTGAAACAGGGCTGGATGGCTACACCTTC. It specifies CASSETGLDGYTF.

This clonotype was seen ten or more times. CDR3 DNA: TGTGCCAGCAGCAGGACAGGGAACTATGGCTACACCTTC. This encodes CASSRTGNYGYTF. The chain is built from TRBV11-2 and TRBJ1-2; TRBD1 agrees at 8 bases. Losses at the gene ends were 5 bases for V and 2 bases for J; bases not matched to a gene: 1. The V gene's germline CDR1 is SGHAT and CDR2 FQNNGV. The CDR3 has 13 amino acids.

This clonotype was recorded at least ten times. The chain links TRBV10-3 to TRBJ1-1, with unresolved D. Per germline, CDR1 ENHRY and CDR2 SYGVKD. The V and J ends lost 0 bases and 3 bases respectively, with 8 bases between them. The CDR3 contains 14 residues. The chain's CDR3 is CAISESGRDTEAFF. Written as DNA, the CDR3 is TGTGCCATCAGTGAGTCGGGGAGGGACACTGAAGCTTTCTTT.

This clonotype was observed many times. The V gene is TRBV6-1, the J gene TRBJ1-1, with D uncertain. There are 13 residues in the CDR3. In germline, CDR1 is MNHNS, CDR2 SASEGT. Deletions cut 6 bases from V and 1 base from J, with 9 bases between. CDR3 in amino acids: CASRRVRNTEAFF. The CDR3 region has the DNA TGTGCCAGCAGGCGAGTGCGGAACACTGAAGCTTTCTTT.

This clonotype occurred many times. The chain links TRBV12-3 or TRBV12-4 to TRBJ1-5; D perhaps matches TRBD1 (6 bases). Trimming removed 8 bases from V and 7 bases from J, with 12 bases in between. The CDR3 length is 12 residues. The CDR3 bases are TGTGCCAGCCGGGACAATAGGCAGCCCCAGCATTTT. It yields the protein CASRDNRQPQHF.

The rearrangement links TRBV6-5 to TRBJ1-2; no definite D call. V lost 0 bases and J lost 4, with 9 bases in between. The CDR3 loop spans 14 amino acids. Per germline, CDR1 MNHEY and CDR2 SVGAGI. This CDR3 is CASSYSTEGYGYTF. DNA of the CDR3: TGTGCCAGCAGTTACTCAACGGAGGGCTATGGCTACACCTTC.

This clonotype was seen many times. V usage is TRBV7-9 and J usage is TRBJ1-5; D unclear. The CDR3 spans 13 residues. The germline V gene has CDR1 SEHNR and CDR2 FQNEAQ (reference sequence). Between the trimmed V and J ends, which lost 5 bases and 2 bases, there was a span of 7 bases. This CDR3 reads CASSILGNQPQHF. CDR3 bases: TGTGCCAGCAGCATCCTTGGCAATCAGCCCCAGCATTTT.

This clonotype has ten or more counts. The chain carries TRBV4-1 and TRBJ2-2; D is perhaps TRBD2 (5 bases). The CDR3 loop spans 14 amino acids. Deletions cut 2 bases from V and 6 bases from J, with 10 bases between. CDR1 and CDR2 (germline): MGHRA, YSYEKL. The CDR3 sequence: CASSQKTSAGELFF. In DNA form, the CDR3 reads TGCGCCAGCAGCCAAAAAACTAGTGCCGGGGAGCTGTTTTTT.

This clonotype was seen at least ten times. This chain connects TRBV7-8 to TRBJ2-5; no definite D call. Germline V gene data show CDR1 as SGHVS and CDR2 as FQNEAQ. CDR3 size: 13 residues. V was pared by 5 bases and J by 5 bases, with 12 bases between. Written as DNA, the CDR3 is TGTGCCAGCAGCGGCCAACTGGAGGAGACCCAGTACTTC. The encoded protein is CASSGQLEETQYF.

This clonotype was found many times. This chain links TRBV7-2 with TRBJ2-5; D is tentatively TRBD1 or TRBD2 (7 bases each). The CDR3 loop spans 16 amino acids. Germline-derived CDR1 and CDR2 are SGHTA and FQGNSA. Trimming pared 3 bases from V and 5 bases from J, leaving 19 bases between. The CDR3 nucleotides read TGTGCCAGCAGCTTTGGAGGGGCAGGGGGGGTGGAGACCCAGTACTTC. This codes for CASSFGGAGGVETQYF.

This clonotype was counted ten times or more. V usage is TRBV5-5 and J usage is TRBJ1-1; a possible D gene is TRBD1 (6 bases). CDR3 size: 15 residues. The germline V and J ends were trimmed by 4 bases and 3 bases, with 16 bases remaining between them. CDR1 is SGHKS and CDR2 is YYEKEE in the germline V gene (reference sequence). In DNA form, the CDR3 reads TGTGCCAGCAGCGCAGGGACGGGGGCGGACACTGAAGCTTTCTTT. Translating it yields CASSAGTGADTEAFF.

This clonotype was recorded at least ten times. The genes are TRBV10-3 and TRBJ2-2; no reliable D call. V was pared by 7 bases and J by 2 bases, with 11 bases between. In germline, CDR1 is ENHRY, CDR2 SYGVKD. The CDR3 length is 14 residues. This CDR3 is CAITGGFNTGELFF. The DNA of the CDR3 is TGTGCCATCACGGGCGGCTTCAACACCGGGGAGCTGTTTTTT.